Listed here are 30 T cell receptor beta chains from one sample, sequenced in a study of tumor-infiltrating lymphocytes in primary liver carcinoma (dated by TCRdb to the late 2010s). Sequencing relied on an Illumina HiSeq 2500. TCRbeta-specific cDNA was reverse-transcribed from roughly 500 ng total RNA using a constant-region primer and ProtoScript II reverse transcriptase. Three nested multiplex PCR rounds, following a slightly modified ARM-PCR procedure, were used to build the TCRbeta libraries. Each of the first two PCR rounds ran for roughly 9 cycles and used multiplex TRBV1-TRBV30 forward primers together with a Cbeta reverse primer. In TCRdb, the public reads were trimmed at Q25 with fastp and aligned with MiXCR, with productive beta chains retained. Rows with one shared CDR3 protein collapse into an entry with the most common genes and DNA. Counted in this sample were tens of thousands of distinct CDR3 sequences; 70% to 80% of them appeared once. The ten most abundant clones make up about 30% of the sample.

Total RNA and DNA were co-extracted without cell sorting from 20-30 mg of bulk tissue using the AllPrep DNA/RNA mini kit. Source material: liver tumor tissue from sampling region 3. This specimen's cell subset or site label, interpreted: tumor region T3, left-lateral pole. These TCRs come from a man aged 35 to 55 with primary liver carcinoma and hepatitis B virus infection.

CDR3 protein: CSVEDLGSAYNEQFF. CDR3 sequence (DNA): TGCAGCGTTGAAGACCTCGGGAGCGCCTACAATGAGCAGTTCTTC. J is TRBJ2-1 and V is TRBV29-1, with TRBD2 as a possible D gene (6 bases). The CDR3 length is 15 residues. Trimming took off 0 bases at V and 2 bases at J, with 11 bases between the two ends. Germline CDR1 and CDR2: SQVTM and ANQGSEA.

Details on this clonotype: The CDR3 end shows no conserved phenylalanine or tryptophan, and so a read error is likely. V gene TRBV29-1 combines with J gene TRBJ2-7; TRBD1 agrees at 7 bases. The CDR3 covers 16 residues. With 3 bases clipped from V and 4 bases from J, the junction kept 15 bases outside the gene matches. CDR1 and CDR2 (germline): SQVTM, ANQGSEA. This CDR3 is CSVDLDRQGSSYEQYL. The CDR3 coding sequence is TGCAGCGTTGATCTGGACCGACAGGGATCGAGTTACGAGCAGTACCTC.

As regards this clonotype: The conserved phenylalanine or tryptophan is not found at the CDR3 terminus, so this likely reflects a read error. The rearrangement links TRBV11-2 to TRBJ2-2, with 9 positions matching TRBD1. Germline V CDR1 and CDR2: SGHAT, FQNNGV. The length of the CDR3 is 17 residues. V lost 3 bases to trimming and J lost 7 bases; unmatched junction nucleotides: 12. The CDR3 bases are TGTGCCAGCAGCTTTGACCGGGACAGGGTCGGCATCGGGGAGCTGTTTCTT. It is translated as CASSFDRDRVGIGELFL.

For this clonotype: One end of the junction is discordant with germline, which a read error may explain. The chain employs TRBV11-2 and TRBJ2-7, with a possible D match to TRBD2 (6 bases). Germline CDR1 SGHAT, CDR2 FQNNGV. This CDR3 contains 15 residues. The CDR3 DNA follows: TGTGCCAGCAGTCTCGGTGGGACTCTACCCTACGATCAGTACTTC. It encodes CASSLGGTLPYDQYF.

Concerning this clonotype: Germline and junction disagree at one end, which may indicate a read error. J is TRBJ2-5 and V is TRBV11-2, with 8 nucleotides matching TRBD2. There are 15 residues in the CDR3. CDR1 is SGHAT and CDR2 is FQNNGV in the germline V gene. CDR3 sequence (DNA): TGTGCCAGCAGTTACATAGCGGGATCCCAAGAGACACAGTACTTC. Amino acids: CASSYIAGSQETQYF.

Note on this clonotype: A read error may account for a junction end that differs from germline. The chain links TRBV4-1 to TRBJ2-1; 9 nucleotides align to TRBD1. CDR3 size: 16 residues. CDR1 is MGHRA and CDR2 is YSYEKL in the germline V gene. The CDR3 region is CASSRGQGPLYDEQFF. As DNA, the CDR3 is TGCGCTAGCAGCCGCGGACAGGGGCCTCTCTACGATGAGCAATTCTTC.

Comments on this clonotype: One junction end does not reproduce the germline sequence, and a read error may be involved. The chain is built from TRBV11-2 and TRBJ1-4; a possible D gene is TRBD1 (6 bases). The CDR3 runs 11 residues. Germline V gives CDR1 SGHAT, CDR2 FQNNGV. The CDR3 loop is CVSSLQGPLFF. CDR3 coding DNA: TGTGTCAGTAGCTTACAGGGCCCACTGTTTTTC. The full variable domain, with the rest looked up from reference TRBV11-2 and TRBJ1-4, is EAGVAQSPRYKIIEKRQSVAFWCNPISGHATLYWYQQILGQGPKLLIQFQNNGVVDDSQLPKDRFSAERLKGVDSTLKIQPAKLEDSAVYLCVSSLQGPLFFGSGTQLSVL.

With regard to this clonotype: The conserved closing phenylalanine or tryptophan is absent in this CDR3, likely reflecting a read error. The chain couples TRBV11-3 to TRBJ2-3; 9 bases line up with TRBD2. V lost 1 base to trimming and J lost 0 bases; unmatched junction nucleotides: 5. The CDR3 runs 17 residues. In germline, CDR1 is SGHNT, CDR2 YENEEA. The CDR3: CASSLGITSGSTDTQYL. In DNA form, the CDR3 reads TGTGCCAGCAGCTTAGGGATAACTAGCGGGAGCACAGATACGCAGTATCTC.

This clonotype appeared a single time. This is likely a read error, given that the CDR3 carries no conserved phenylalanine or tryptophan at its end. Here the CDR3 reads CASSPQSGDTQYI. As DNA, the CDR3 is TGTGCCAGCAGTCCCCAGAGTGGAGATACCCAGTATATT. The chain carries TRBV11-2 and TRBJ2-3; D gene unclear. The germline gives CDR1 SGHAT, CDR2 FQNNGV. This CDR3 is 13 amino acids long.

Sample share makes this clonotype medium-sized. The rearrangement uses TRBV5-1 and TRBJ2-3; 8 nucleotides agree with TRBD2. This CDR3 is 16 amino acids long. Germline V lookup: CDR1 SGHRS, CDR2 YFSETQ. Losses at the gene ends were 0 bases for V and 2 bases for J; bases not matched to a gene: 5. CDR3 coding DNA: TGCGCCAGCAGCTTGGGTTTAGCGGGGTCCACAGATACGCAGTATTTT. Protein: CASSLGLAGSTDTQYF.

By proportion, this clonotype is medium-sized. The chain carries TRBV4-1 and TRBJ1-4, with 10 bases fitting TRBD1. The germline gives CDR1 MGHRA, CDR2 YSYEKL. V was pared by 1 base and J by 9 bases, with 8 bases of the junction left unmatched. CDR3 length: 16 amino acids. The CDR3 is CASSQGPGTGAQKLFF. CDR3 coding DNA: TGCGCCAGCAGCCAAGGGCCGGGGACAGGGGCACAAAAACTGTTTTTT.

About this clonotype itself: The CDR3 does not close with the conserved phenylalanine or tryptophan, likely indicating a read error. The chain has TRBV4-1 and TRBJ2-5; unclear D gene. Germline-derived CDR1 and CDR2 are MGHRA and YSYEKL. The CDR3 covers 14 residues. Trimming pared 4 bases from V and 5 bases from J, leaving 14 bases between. Here the CDR3 DNA reads TGCGCCAGCAGCCTTTCGACCGGTTACGAGACCCAGTACCTC. Protein product: CASSLSTGYETQYL.

This clonotype was observed a single time. The conserved closing phenylalanine or tryptophan is absent in this CDR3, likely reflecting a read error. The limits of the CDR3 on the DNA are not certain, so only TCRdb's listed CDR3 is given. This sequence joins TRBV11-2 and TRBJ2-1. Germline values: CDR1 SGHAT, CDR2 FQNNGV. The CDR3 is 13 residues long, counting both termini. CDR3 protein: CASNLNDAYEHFL.

The chain uses TRBV10-3 and TRBJ2-3, with 10 nucleotides matching TRBD2. The V gene's germline CDR1 is ENHRY and CDR2 SYGVKD. This CDR3 comprises 18 residues. J was trimmed by 4 bases and V by 7 bases; bases with no gene match: 17. CDR3 residues: CAITRRILAGEGADTQYF. In DNA, the CDR3 is TGTGCCATCACAAGAAGGATTCTAGCGGGAGAGGGGGCAGATACGCAGTATTTT.

This clonotype was observed many times. V usage is TRBV16 and J usage is TRBJ2-7; a possible D gene is TRBD1 (5 bases). The CDR3 runs 14 residues. V dropped 0 bases and J dropped 5 bases, with 11 bases sitting between them. Germline V gene sequence: CDR1 KGHSY, CDR2 FQNENV. The CDR3 DNA follows: TGTGCCAGCAGCCAATCGCGACAGTGGCACGAGCAGTACTTC. It specifies CASSQSRQWHEQYF.

As to this clonotype: This CDR3 fails to terminate in the conserved phenylalanine or tryptophan, so it likely reflects a read error. The chain recombines TRBV6-1 with TRBJ2-7, with D possibly matching TRBD2 (5 bases). Looked up from germline, CDR1 is MNHNS and CDR2 is SASEGT. This CDR3 is built from 15 residues. V was shortened by 4 bases and J by 5 bases, with 18 bases between the two germline ends. The CDR3 region has the DNA TGTGCCAGCAGTGTAATGGCACATCGGGGTGACGAGCAGTACTAC. Protein product: CASSVMAHRGDEQYY.

The V call is TRBV4-1, the J call TRBJ2-1; D is unclear. V lost 11 bases, J lost 5 bases, and 13 bases lay in between. This CDR3 has 12 residues. CDR1 MGHRA and CDR2 YSYEKL come from the germline V gene. This CDR3 is CAVSLYDNEQFF. DNA for the CDR3: TGCGCCGTCAGCCTTTATGACAATGAGCAGTTCTTC.

This clonotype was detected once. At one end, the junction sequence differs from germline, possibly due to a read error. CDR3 in amino acids: CTSSGTSLSYNEQFF. CDR3 nucleotides: TGCACCAGTAGTGGGACTAGCCTCTCCTACAATGAGCAGTTCTTC. The V and J genes are TRBV19 and TRBJ2-1, with 9 bases identical to TRBD2. The CDR3 totals 15 residues. The germline V gene has CDR1 LNHDA and CDR2 SQIVND (reference sequence).

This clonotype was recorded once. Germline and junction disagree at one end, which may indicate a read error. The J gene is TRBJ2-1, the V gene TRBV11-2, with 9 nucleotides matching TRBD2. The CDR3 length is 16 residues. Germline V gene data show CDR1 as SGHAT and CDR2 as FQNNGV. CDR3 nucleotide sequence: TGTGCCAGCAGCCCGCGCCCCAGCGGGAGGACCTATGAGCAGATCTTC. It codes for CASSPRPSGRTYEQIF.

This clonotype was seen more than once but under ten times. This may arise from a read error, as a much more abundant clone is one base away. This chain uses TRBV6-1 with TRBJ1-1, with D uncertain. CDR1 MNHNS and CDR2 SASEGT come from the germline V gene. This CDR3 has 15 residues. CDR3: CASSENDSGSTEALF. The CDR3 region has the DNA TGTGCCAGCAGTGAAAACGATTCGGGATCCACTGAAGCTCTCTTT.

The chain combines TRBV5-1 with TRBJ2-7, with TRBD2 matching over 12 bases. There are 14 residues in the CDR3. J gave up 4 bases and V 9 bases, and 8 bases lay outside the gene matches. Germline V gives CDR1 SGHRS, CDR2 YFSETQ. Written as DNA, the CDR3 is TGCGCCAACAACCTAGCGGGAGGGGGATACGAGCAGTACTTC. It encodes CANNLAGGGYEQYF.

To note about this clonotype: Compared with germline, one end of the junction differs, possibly owing to a read error. V is TRBV4-2 and J is TRBJ1-2, with 7 bases that match TRBD1. The CDR3 loop spans 16 amino acids. The germline V gene has CDR1 LGHNA and CDR2 YNFKEQ. The CDR3 DNA reads as TGTGCCAGCAGCCAGGAAGGGCAGGGGGGCAACTATGGCCACACCTTC. It yields the protein CASSQEGQGGNYGHTF.

This clonotype has at least ten counts. V and J are TRBV12-3 or TRBV12-4 and TRBJ2-4; tentatively, D is TRBD1 (5 bases). The CDR3 runs 15 residues. Trimming pared 3 bases from V and 0 bases from J, leaving 9 bases between. The CDR3 spells CASSFGQGAKNIQYF. The CDR3 DNA reads as TGTGCCAGCAGTTTCGGGCAGGGAGCCAAAAACATTCAGTACTTC.

This clonotype has more than one count but fewer than ten. The germline gene is not matched at one end of the junction; a read error may be the cause. This rearrangement joins TRBV11-2 to TRBJ1-1; D ambiguous. CDR1 and CDR2 from the germline V gene are SGHAT and FQNNGV. This CDR3 spans 12 amino acids. CDR3 coding DNA: TGTACCAGCAGCTTAGTTGCAGGTGAGGCTTTCTTT. Its translation is CTSSLVAGEAFF.

This clonotype has just a few counts. The conserved closing phenylalanine or tryptophan is absent in this CDR3, likely reflecting a read error. The limits of the CDR3 on the DNA are not certain, so only TCRdb's listed CDR3 is given. This rearrangement joins TRBV7-8 to TRBJ2-7; TRBD1, the table's D call, lacks a check against the DNA. Per germline, CDR1 SGHVS and CDR2 FQNEAQ. The CDR3 is 14 residues long, counting both termini. This chain's CDR3 is CASSLGYRDRDLYL.

As concerns this clonotype: The junction differs from germline at one of its ends, possibly a read error. The J gene is TRBJ2-1, the V gene TRBV11-2; TRBD2 matches 8 bases. Germline CDR1 SGHAT, CDR2 FQNNGV. The CDR3 is 16 residues long. The CDR3 DNA reads as TGTACCAGCAGCTTGGATATCGGACTAGCCATGTATGAGCAGTTCTTC. The encoded protein is CTSSLDIGLAMYEQFF.

The sample holds many counts of this clonotype. J is TRBJ2-7 and V is TRBV14; tentatively, D is TRBD1 (5 bases). Trimming removed 8 bases from V and 7 bases from J, with 15 bases in between. The CDR3 totals 12 residues. Per the germline V gene, CDR1 is SGHDN and CDR2 is FVKESK. In DNA, the CDR3 is TGTGCCAGCGGCCTGCTGGGGCGAGAGCAGTACTTC. Amino acids: CASGLLGREQYF.

Concerning this clonotype itself: At one end the junction does not follow the germline gene, possibly because of a read error. This chain joins TRBV10-1 and TRBJ2-5; the D call may be TRBD1 or TRBD2 (5 bases each). The V gene's germline CDR1 is WNHNN and CDR2 SYGVQD (reference sequence). This CDR3 is 15 amino acids long. The DNA of the CDR3 is TGTGCCAGCAGTGAAAGGGACGGCCCCAGGGAGACCCGGTACTTC. Protein sequence: CASSERDGPRETRYF.

Remarks on this clonotype: Because it lacks the conserved phenylalanine or tryptophan at the end, this CDR3 is likely a read error. This chain joins TRBV29-1 and TRBJ2-7, with D perhaps TRBD2 (7 bases). Germline CDR1 and CDR2: SQVTM and ANQGSEA. This CDR3 has 13 residues. The germline V and J ends were trimmed by 3 bases and 6 bases, with 15 bases remaining between them. CDR3 bases: TGCAGCGTTGAGGGGGGGGCGCCCTCCGAGCAGTACCTC. Protein sequence: CSVEGGAPSEQYL.

This clonotype was counted a single time. The chain recombines TRBV5-4 with TRBJ1-6, with TRBD1 matching 9 bases. CDR1 is SGHNT, CDR2 YYREEE, per germline (reference sequence). The trim removed 4 bases at V and 8 bases at J, leaving 7 bases unmatched. CDR3 length: 15 amino acids. CDR3 sequence: CASSLMTGGDSPLHF. The CDR3 coding sequence is TGTGCCAGCAGCCTAATGACAGGGGGTGATTCACCCCTCCACTTT.